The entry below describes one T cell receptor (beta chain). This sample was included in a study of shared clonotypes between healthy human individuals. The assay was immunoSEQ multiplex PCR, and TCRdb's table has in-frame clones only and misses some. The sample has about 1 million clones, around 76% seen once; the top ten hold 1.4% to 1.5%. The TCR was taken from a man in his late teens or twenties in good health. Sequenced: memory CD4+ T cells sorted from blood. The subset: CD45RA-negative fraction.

DNA of the CDR3: TGTGCCAGCTCACCACCGTTGGTGAACAATGAGCAGTTCTTC. Amino acid sequence: CASSPPLVNNEQFF. This chain uses TRBV18 with TRBJ2-1; no firm D call. Germline CDR1 KGHSH, CDR2 LQKENI. V dropped 0 bases and J dropped 5 bases, with 8 bases sitting between them. The CDR3 loop spans 14 amino acids.